This T cell receptor (beta chain) was sequenced for a study of blood T cell repertoires in COVID-19. Using immunoSEQ multiplex PCR, the repertoire was profiled, and TCRdb retains in-frame clones only, with some absent. The sample holds 150,000 to 200,000 clones, over 80% seen once. CDR3 length: 15 amino acids. CDR1 is SGHNT and CDR2 is YYREEE in the germline V gene (reference sequence). The J segment lost 0 bases and the V segment lost 0 bases, leaving 3 bases of the junction unmatched. This clonotype was obtained from a man aged 70 or older who had been exposed to COVID-19. Material for sequencing was PBMCs or T cells enriched from blood (not recorded which). V usage is TRBV5-4 and J usage is TRBJ2-7; 7 positions match TRBD2. In DNA, the CDR3 is TGTGCCAGCAGCTTGGCGGGACTACCCTCCTACGAGCAGTACTTC. Protein product: CASSLAGLPSYEQYF.